Presented here are 5 T cell receptor beta chains from one specimen sequenced in a study of cytomegalovirus exposure and HLA in healthy donors (dated by TCRdb to between 2016 and 2019). Receptors were amplified or captured by the immunoSEQ multiplex PCR assay. The multiplex PCR relied on a mix of 60 forward primers for TCR Vbeta segments and 13 reverse primers for TCR Jbeta segments. The table was pulled from immuneACCESS by TCRdb, which kept in-frame rearrangements only. Such tables lose some clones; where checked, under half of the loss comes from unresolved V genes, and the rest has no known cause. The sample contains roughly 110,000 clones, around 71% of them found a single time. Of the sample, roughly 0.76% falls within the top ten clones. Sequencing was performed on PBMCs. The receptor source for this set is a boy between 5 and 17 years old in good health and CMV-seronegative.

V usage is TRBV5-4 and J usage is TRBJ2-2; TRBD2 agrees at 11 bases. The length of the CDR3 is 18 residues. Germline V gives CDR1 SGHNT, CDR2 YYREEE (reference sequence). The V and J ends lost 0 bases and 2 bases, in that order; junction bases with no gene match: 6. CDR3 bases: TGTGCCAGCAGCTTGGCTAGCGGGGGGCCTTCCAACACCGGGGAGCTGTTTTTT. This gives the protein CASSLASGGPSNTGELFF.

The rearrangement uses TRBV6-5 and TRBJ2-7; D ambiguous. This CDR3 has 13 residues. Germline CDR1 reads MNHEY; CDR2 reads SVGAGI. The V end lost 4 bases, the J end lost 0 bases, and 7 bases lay between the germline ends. CDR3 amino acids: CASSWSSSYEQYF. As DNA, the CDR3 is TGTGCCAGCAGTTGGAGCAGCTCCTACGAGCAGTACTTC.

The rearrangement joins TRBV18 to TRBJ1-1; no clear D gene. Germline loops: CDR1 KGHSH, CDR2 LQKENI. The V end lost 4 bases, the J end lost 1 base, and 4 bases lay between the germline ends. The CDR3 runs to 12 residues. The CDR3 DNA reads as TGTGCCAGCTCACAGAGGAACACTGAAGCTTTCTTT. It specifies CASSQRNTEAFF.

The rearrangement uses TRBV30 and TRBJ1-1; 8 nucleotides align to TRBD1. V gave up 7 bases and J gave up 1 base; unmatched junction bases: 5. Germline V gene data show CDR1 as GTSNPN and CDR2 as SVGIG (reference sequence). The CDR3 is made up of 13 amino acids. Here the CDR3 reads CAYAGQANTEAFF. CDR3 bases: TGTGCCTATGCGGGACAGGCGAACACTGAAGCTTTCTTT. The complete variable domain, with remaining parts taken from reference TRBV30 and TRBJ1-1, reads SQTIHQWPATLVQPVGSPLSLECTVEGTSNPNLYWYRQAAGRGLQLLFYSVGIGQISSEVPQNLSASRPQDRQFILSSKKLLLSDSGFYLCAYAGQANTEAFFGQGTRLTVV.

V and J are TRBV4-2 and TRBJ2-7; D possibly corresponds to TRBD1 (6 bases). Germline V gives CDR1 LGHNA, CDR2 YNFKEQ. The CDR3 loop spans 14 amino acids. The V end lost 2 bases, the J end lost 2 bases, and 10 bases lay between the germline ends. DNA for the CDR3: TGTGCCAGCAGCCAAAATACAGGGACCTACGAGCAGTACTTC. Translated: CASSQNTGTYEQYF.